Listed below are T cell receptor beta chains from one sample, sequenced in a study of Ad26.COV2.S vaccination and SARS-CoV-2 variants. TCRdb's table, derived via immunoSEQ multiplex PCR, lists solely in-frame clones and lacks some. Of around 300,000 clones in the sample, about 90% were seen once. This sample comprised peripheral blood, obtained in a trial of Ad26.COV2.S vaccine versus placebo. These receptors all stem from a person between 18 and 59 years old who received the Ad26.COV2.S COVID-19 vaccine or a placebo. CDR3s include the opening cysteine and the closing phenylalanine or tryptophan. A D gene is named only where the DNA matches it firmly. Clone sizes are given selectively: once, few, many, or a class where the clone is expanded.

>.|once|TRBJ2-2|TRBV7-9
CASSFPMTASGGELFF
TGTGCCAGCAGCTTCCCAATGACAGCTTCTGGCGGGGAGCTGTTTTTT
>TRBD1|.|TRBJ1-2|TRBV14
CASSQGQGMNYGYTF
TGTGCCAGCAGCCAGGGACAGGGGATGAACTATGGCTACACCTTC
>.|.|TRBJ2-2|TRBV4-1
CASSQGPYGHTGELFF
TGCGCCAGCAGCCAAGGGCCTTACGGACACACCGGGGAGCTGTTTTTT
>.|.|TRBJ1-4|TRBV19
CASSISTGLWEKLFF
TGTGCCAGTAGTATATCCACAGGGTTATGGGAAAAACTGTTTTTT
>TRBD1|.|TRBJ1-1|TRBV3-1/TRBV3-2
CASSQYRTGKVFF
TGTGCCAGCAGCCAATACCGGACAGGGAAAGTATTCTTT
>TRBD1|.|TRBJ2-7|TRBV3-1/TRBV3-2
CASSPVNRGSSEQYF
TGTGCCAGCAGTCCAGTCAACAGGGGCTCTTCCGAGCAGTACTTC
>.|.|TRBJ2-1|TRBV9
CASSVGQNLYNEQFF
TGTGCCAGCAGCGTAGGCCAGAACCTATACAATGAGCAGTTCTTC
>.|.|TRBJ2-3|TRBV7-2
CASSLMGSDTQYF
TGTGCCAGCAGCTTGATGGGTTCAGATACGCAGTATTTT
>TRBD1|.|TRBJ2-2|TRBV23-1
CASSQSKRPRGTGELFF
TGCGCCAGCAGTCAATCAAAGAGGCCCAGGGGGACCGGGGAGCTGTTTTTT
>.|.|TRBJ2-1|TRBV28
CASSPWTDSYNEQFF
TGTGCCAGCAGTCCGTGGACAGACTCCTACAATGAGCAGTTCTTC
>.|.|TRBJ1-1|TRBV2
CASSDGYNTEAFF
TGTGCCAGCAGTGATGGCTATAACACTGAAGCTTTCTTT
>TRBD1|.|TRBJ1-6|TRBV6-2/TRBV6-3
CASSPQGAVNSPLHF
TGTGCCAGCAGTCCACAGGGGGCTGTGAATTCACCCCTCCACTTT
>.|.|TRBJ2-6|TRBV27
CASGYSGANVLTF
TGTGCCAGCGGCTACTCTGGGGCCAACGTCCTGACTTTC
>.|.|TRBJ2-1|TRBV18
CASSPAGSQNNEQFF
TGTGCCAGCTCACCAGCAGGGTCCCAGAACAATGAGCAGTTCTTC
>.|.|TRBJ2-1|TRBV9
CASSSGTSDEQFF
TGTGCCAGCAGCTCCGGGACTTCAGATGAGCAGTTCTTC